These T cell receptor beta chains were read from a single sample in a study of cytomegalovirus exposure and HLA in healthy donors. Profiling relied on immunoSEQ multiplex PCR, and the TCRdb table lists in-frame clones only, not all of them. Its clone listing holds under 70,000 clones. Sequenced sample: PBMCs. These receptors were collected from a female donor in good health and CMV-seropositive. The CDR3 runs from the conserved cysteine through the conserved F or W. D genes are given only for firm matches.

TRBJ2-5 | TRBD2 | TRBV30 | CAWGLAGGGTQYF | TGTGCCTGGGGTTTAGCGGGAGGCGGGACCCAGTACTTC
TRBJ1-1 | NA | TRBV9 | CASSVDSEALNTEAFF | TGTGCCAGCAGCGTAGATTCTGAGGCCCTGAACACTGAAGCTTTCTTT
TRBJ2-5 | NA | TRBV15 | CATSRQGSGTQYF | TGTGCCACCAGCAGACAGGGGTCCGGGACCCAGTACTTC
TRBJ2-7 | NA | TRBV15 | CATRPLGGEEQYF | TGTGCCACCCGACCTTTGGGGGGAGAGGAGCAGTACTTC
TRBJ2-1 | TRBD2 | TRBV14 | CASSHTGLAEAYNEQFF | TGTGCCAGCAGCCATACAGGACTAGCGGAGGCCTACAATGAGCAGTTCTTC
TRBJ2-3 | NA | TRBV29-1 | CSVEKTGSLTSTDTQYF | TGCAGCGTTGAGAAGACAGGAAGCTTGACTAGCACAGATACGCAGTATTTT
TRBJ1-1 | TRBD1 | TRBV6-5 | CASRRDRDTEDFF | TGTGCCAGCAGACGGGACAGGGACACTGAAGATTTCTTT
TRBJ1-4 | TRBD1 | TRBV9 | CASSPGDRDGEKLFF | TGTGCCAGCAGCCCGGGGGACAGGGACGGGGAAAAACTGTTTTTT
TRBJ1-1 | NA | TRBV4-1 | CASSQEQISTEAFF | TGCGCCAGCAGCCAAGAACAGATCTCCACTGAAGCTTTCTTT
TRBJ1-2 | TRBD1 | TRBV5-1 | CASSLTGGGNGYTF | TGCGCCAGCAGCTTGACAGGGGGCGGAAATGGCTACACCTTC
TRBJ2-2 | NA | TRBV4-2 | CASSQERDGAGTGELFF | TGTGCCAGCAGCCAAGAGCGGGACGGGGCGGGCACCGGGGAGCTGTTTTTT
TRBJ2-1 | TRBD2 | TRBV18 | CASSPGLEHHDEQFF | TGTGCCAGCTCACCGGGACTAGAGCATCACGATGAGCAGTTCTTC
TRBJ2-7 | NA | TRBV10-1 | CASNRSGGAYEQYF | TGCGCCAGCAATAGGAGCGGTGGCGCCTACGAGCAGTACTTC
TRBJ2-7 | NA | TRBV7-9 | CASSWGKDSTYEQYF | TGTGCCAGCAGCTGGGGAAAGGACAGTACCTACGAGCAGTACTTC
TRBJ1-1 | TRBD1 | TRBV19 | CASTADRKNTEAFF | TGTGCCAGTACCGCGGACAGGAAGAACACTGAAGCTTTCTTT
TRBJ1-2 | NA | TRBV6-1 | CASKTSGETARGYTF | TGTGCCAGCAAAACCTCCGGGGAGACGGCGAGGGGCTACACCTTC
TRBJ2-7 | NA | TRBV7-2 | CASSSPHRLAPYEQYF | TGTGCCAGCAGCTCTCCCCATCGGCTAGCCCCCTACGAGCAGTACTTC
TRBJ2-3 | TRBD1 | TRBV5-5 | CASSPGTDLYTDTQYF | TGTGCCAGCAGCCCGGGGACAGACTTATACACAGATACGCAGTATTTT
TRBJ2-2 | NA | TRBV19 | CASSSQGPGGELFF | TGTGCCAGTAGTTCACAGGGTCCCGGCGGGGAGCTGTTTTTT
TRBJ2-7 | TRBD2 | TRBV30 | CAWTPGTSLYEQYF | TGTGCCTGGACCCCCGGGACTAGCTTATACGAGCAGTACTTC
TRBJ1-3 | TRBD1 | TRBV27 | CASGQGGSGNTIYF | TGTGCCTCAGGACAGGGGGGCTCTGGAAACACCATATATTTT
TRBJ2-7 | NA | TRBV7-6 | CASSSDNYEQYF | TGTGCCAGCAGCTCTGACAACTACGAGCAGTACTTC
TRBJ1-2 | NA | TRBV28 | CASSTRKGGVGGYTF | TGTGCCAGCAGTACACGTAAAGGAGGCGTCGGTGGCTACACCTTC
TRBJ2-1 | NA | TRBV19 | CASSIGGPYNEQFF | TGTGCCAGTAGTATCGGAGGGCCCTACAATGAGCAGTTCTTC
TRBJ1-1 | NA | TRBV6-1 | CASHRENTEAFF | TGTGCCAGCCATCGGGAGAACACTGAAGCTTTCTTT
TRBJ2-1 | TRBD1 | TRBV29-1 | CSGTGDNEQFF | TGCAGCGGGACAGGGGACAATGAGCAGTTCTTC
TRBJ2-3 | TRBD2 | TRBV11-2 | CASSSGLAGGQDTQYF | TGTGCCAGCAGCTCCGGACTAGCGGGGGGGCAAGATACGCAGTATTTT
TRBJ1-2 | NA | TRBV27 | CATLSPAGYGYTF | TGTGCCACCCTGAGCCCGGCGGGCTATGGCTACACCTTC
TRBJ2-5 | NA | TRBV6-5 | CASSLGTAQETQYF | TGTGCCAGCAGTCTAGGGACTGCTCAAGAGACCCAGTACTTC
TRBJ1-1 | NA | TRBV5-1 | CASSSDNQNTEAFF | TGCGCCAGCAGCTCGGACAACCAGAACACTGAAGCTTTCTTT
TRBJ1-1 | NA | TRBV11-2 | CASSLGPGLNTEAFF | TGTGCCAGCAGCTTAGGTCCAGGTTTAAACACTGAAGCTTTCTTT